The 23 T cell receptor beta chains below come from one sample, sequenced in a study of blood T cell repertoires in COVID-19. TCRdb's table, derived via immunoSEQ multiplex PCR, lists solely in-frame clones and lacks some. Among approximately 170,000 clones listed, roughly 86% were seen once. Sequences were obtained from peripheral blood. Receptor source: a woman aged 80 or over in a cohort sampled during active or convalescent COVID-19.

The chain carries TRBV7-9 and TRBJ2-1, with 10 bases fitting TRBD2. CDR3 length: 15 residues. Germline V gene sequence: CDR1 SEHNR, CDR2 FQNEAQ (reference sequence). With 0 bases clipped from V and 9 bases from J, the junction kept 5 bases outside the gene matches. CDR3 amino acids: CASSLALAGAIEQFF. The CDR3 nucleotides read TGTGCCAGCAGCTTAGCCCTAGCGGGAGCCATTGAGCAGTTCTTC.

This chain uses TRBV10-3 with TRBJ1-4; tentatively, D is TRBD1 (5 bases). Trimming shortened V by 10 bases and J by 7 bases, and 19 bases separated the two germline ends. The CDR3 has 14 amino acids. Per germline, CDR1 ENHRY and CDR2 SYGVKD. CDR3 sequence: CATSSGEGGEKLFF. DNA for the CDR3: TGTGCCACCTCCTCGGGGGAAGGTGGTGAAAAACTGTTTTTT.

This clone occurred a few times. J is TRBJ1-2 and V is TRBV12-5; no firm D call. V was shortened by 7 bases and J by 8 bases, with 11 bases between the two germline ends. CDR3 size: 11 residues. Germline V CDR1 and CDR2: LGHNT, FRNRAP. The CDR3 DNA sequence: TGTGCTAGTGAAACAGCCGCCGGCTACACCTTC. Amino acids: CASETAAGYTF.

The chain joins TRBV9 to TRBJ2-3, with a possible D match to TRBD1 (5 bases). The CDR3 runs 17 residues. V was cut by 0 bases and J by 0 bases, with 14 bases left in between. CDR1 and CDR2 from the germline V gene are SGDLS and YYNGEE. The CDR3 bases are TGTGCCAGCAGCGTAGGGCGGAAGGGGATTAGCACAGATACGCAGTATTTT. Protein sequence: CASSVGRKGISTDTQYF.

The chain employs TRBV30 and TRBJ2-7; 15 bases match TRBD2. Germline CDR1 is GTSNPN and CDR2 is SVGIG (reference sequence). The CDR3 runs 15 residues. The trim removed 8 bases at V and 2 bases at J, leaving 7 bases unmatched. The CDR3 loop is CAGGLAGGHPYEQYF. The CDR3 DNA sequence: TGTGCCGGAGGACTAGCGGGGGGGCACCCCTACGAGCAGTACTTC.

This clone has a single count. CDR3 amino acids: CASSLSGNQPQHF. DNA for the CDR3: TGCGCCAGCAGCTTGAGCGGTAATCAGCCCCAGCATTTT. The chain has TRBV5-1 and TRBJ1-5; D is undetermined. CDR1 and CDR2 from the germline V gene are SGHRS and YFSETQ. This CDR3 spans 13 amino acids. Trimming removed 1 base from V and 4 bases from J, with 6 bases in between.

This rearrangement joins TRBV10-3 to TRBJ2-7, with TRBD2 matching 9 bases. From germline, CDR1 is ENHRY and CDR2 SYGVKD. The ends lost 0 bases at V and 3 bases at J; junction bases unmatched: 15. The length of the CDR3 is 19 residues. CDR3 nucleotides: TGTGCCATCAGTGAGTCGCCGGGACTAGCCAGGCTGGGTTACTACGAGCAGTACGTC. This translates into CAISESPGLARLGYYEQYV.

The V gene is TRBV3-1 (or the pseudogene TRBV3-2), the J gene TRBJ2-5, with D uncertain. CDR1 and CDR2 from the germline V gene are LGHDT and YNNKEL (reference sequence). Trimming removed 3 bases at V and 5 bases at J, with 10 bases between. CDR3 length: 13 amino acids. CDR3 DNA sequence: TGTGCCAGCAGCCAGTTGTCGCGGGAGACCCAGTACTTC. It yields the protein CASSQLSRETQYF.

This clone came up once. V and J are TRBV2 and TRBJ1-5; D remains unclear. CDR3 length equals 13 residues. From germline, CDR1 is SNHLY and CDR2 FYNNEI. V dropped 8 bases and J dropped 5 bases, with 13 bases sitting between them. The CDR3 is CASAGFGHQPQHF. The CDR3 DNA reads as TGTGCCAGCGCGGGATTTGGACATCAGCCCCAGCATTTT.

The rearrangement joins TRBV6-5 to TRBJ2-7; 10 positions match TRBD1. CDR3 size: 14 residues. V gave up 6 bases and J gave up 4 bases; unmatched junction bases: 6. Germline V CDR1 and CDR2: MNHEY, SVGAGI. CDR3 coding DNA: TGTGCCAGCAGGAGACAGGGGGCGGCGTACGAGCAGTACTTC. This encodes CASRRQGAAYEQYF.

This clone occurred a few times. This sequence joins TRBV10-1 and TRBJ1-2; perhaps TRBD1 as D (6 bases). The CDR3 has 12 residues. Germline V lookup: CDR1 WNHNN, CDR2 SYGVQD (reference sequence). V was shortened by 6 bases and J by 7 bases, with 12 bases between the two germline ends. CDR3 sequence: CASRAGVRGYTF. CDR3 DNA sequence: TGCGCCAGCAGGGCAGGGGTGCGTGGCTACACCTTC.

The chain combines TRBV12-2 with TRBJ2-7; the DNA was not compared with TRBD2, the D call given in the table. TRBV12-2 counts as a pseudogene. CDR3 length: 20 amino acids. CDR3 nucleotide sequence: TGTGCAAGTCGCTTAGGGCCGGGGAGGACGGGAGGGCCAAAAGTGAACGAGCAGTACGTC. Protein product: CASRLGPGRTGGPKVNEQYV.

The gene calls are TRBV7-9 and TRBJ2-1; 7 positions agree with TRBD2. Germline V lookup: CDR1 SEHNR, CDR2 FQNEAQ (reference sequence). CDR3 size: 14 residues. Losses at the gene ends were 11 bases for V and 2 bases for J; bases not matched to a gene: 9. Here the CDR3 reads CALKREATYNEQFF. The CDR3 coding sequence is TGTGCCCTGAAACGGGAGGCGACCTACAATGAGCAGTTCTTC.

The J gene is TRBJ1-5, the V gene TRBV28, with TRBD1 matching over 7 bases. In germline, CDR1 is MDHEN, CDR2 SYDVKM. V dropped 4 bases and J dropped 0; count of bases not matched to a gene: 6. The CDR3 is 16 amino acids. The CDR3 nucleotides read TGTGCCAGCAGTTCGGGACAGTATACTAGCAATCAGCCCCAGCATTTT. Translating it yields CASSSGQYTSNQPQHF.

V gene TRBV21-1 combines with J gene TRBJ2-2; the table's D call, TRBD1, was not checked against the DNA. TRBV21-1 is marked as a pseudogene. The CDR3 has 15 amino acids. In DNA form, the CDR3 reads TGTGCCAGCATCAACCGGGACAGGGTCACCGGGGAGCTGTTTTTT. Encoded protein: CASINRDRVTGELFF.

CDR3 nucleotides: TGTGCCAGCAGTTTGTCCGAACAGAGAAATTCACCCCTCCACTTT. It yields the protein CASSLSEQRNSPLHF. The chain uses TRBV27 and TRBJ1-6, with D uncertain. Germline lookup yields CDR1 MNHEY and CDR2 SMNVEV (reference sequence). Between the trimmed V and J ends, which lost 3 bases and 7 bases, there was a span of 13 bases. The CDR3 length is 15 residues.

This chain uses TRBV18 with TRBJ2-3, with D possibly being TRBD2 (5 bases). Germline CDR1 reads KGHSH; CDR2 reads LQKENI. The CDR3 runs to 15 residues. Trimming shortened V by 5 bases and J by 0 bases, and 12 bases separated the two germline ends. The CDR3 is CASSSVGRSTDTQYF. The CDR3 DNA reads TGTGCCAGCTCATCTGTAGGGAGAAGCACAGATACGCAGTATTTT.

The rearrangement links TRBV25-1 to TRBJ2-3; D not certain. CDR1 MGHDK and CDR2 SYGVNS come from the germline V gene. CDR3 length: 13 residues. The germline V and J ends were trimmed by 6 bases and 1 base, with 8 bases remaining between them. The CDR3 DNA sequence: TGTGCCAGCAGACAGTTTGGCACAGATACGCAGTATTTT. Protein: CASRQFGTDTQYF.

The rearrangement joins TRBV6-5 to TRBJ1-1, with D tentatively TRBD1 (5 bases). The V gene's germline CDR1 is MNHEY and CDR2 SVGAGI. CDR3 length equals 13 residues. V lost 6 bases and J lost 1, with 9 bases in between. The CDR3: CASRQTANTEAFF. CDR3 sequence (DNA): TGTGCCAGCAGGCAGACAGCGAACACTGAAGCTTTCTTT.

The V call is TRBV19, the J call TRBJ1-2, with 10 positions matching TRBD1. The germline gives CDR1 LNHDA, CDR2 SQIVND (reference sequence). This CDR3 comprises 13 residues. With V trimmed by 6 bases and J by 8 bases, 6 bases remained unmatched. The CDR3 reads CASSSTGGWGYTF. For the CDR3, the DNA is TGTGCCAGTAGCTCGACAGGGGGCTGGGGCTACACCTTC.

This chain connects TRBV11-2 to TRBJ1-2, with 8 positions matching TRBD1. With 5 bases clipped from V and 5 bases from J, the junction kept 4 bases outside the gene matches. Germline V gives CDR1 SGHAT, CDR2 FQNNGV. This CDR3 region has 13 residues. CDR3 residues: CASSPQGGYGYTF. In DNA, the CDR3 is TGTGCCAGCAGCCCACAGGGGGGGTATGGCTACACCTTC.

CDR3 sequence: CASSPGQNTGELFF. The CDR3 DNA reads TGCGCCAGCAGCCCGGGACAAAACACCGGGGAGCTGTTTTTT. V is TRBV5-1 and J is TRBJ2-2; a weak D match, TRBD1 (6 bases). Germline V gene sequence: CDR1 SGHRS, CDR2 YFSETQ. The V end was cut by 4 bases, the J end by 2 bases, with 9 bases between. The CDR3 length is 14 residues. Based on the CDR3 plus reference TRBV5-1 and TRBJ2-2, the full variable domain is KAGVTQTPRYLIKTRGQQVTLSCSPISGHRSVSWYQQTPGQGLQFLFEYFSETQRNKGNFPGRFSGRQFSNSRSEMNVSTLELGDSALYLCASSPGQNTGELFFGEGSRLTVL.

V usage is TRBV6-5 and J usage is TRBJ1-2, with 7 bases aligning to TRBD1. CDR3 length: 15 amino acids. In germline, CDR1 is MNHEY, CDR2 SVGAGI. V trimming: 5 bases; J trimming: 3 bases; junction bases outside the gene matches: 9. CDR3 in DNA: TGTGCCAGCAGTCCGCAACAGGGGCTCCACTATGGCTACACCTTC. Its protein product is CASSPQQGLHYGYTF.